The sequence of this T cell receptor (beta chain) was determined in a study of cytomegalovirus exposure and HLA in healthy donors. General study results and limits: Specificity of a few CMV-associated chains for CMV antigens was verified in vitro. The authors listed around 150 TCR beta chains as cytomegalovirus-associated.

This PCR relied on a set of 60 Vbeta primers and 13 Jbeta primers. Libraries were prepared by immunoSEQ multiplex PCR; TCRdb keeps only in-frame clonotypes and omits some of them. The data show around 68,000 clones, with around 72% seen just once and around 7% held by the top ten. As for this clone: Its antigen is not identified.

Germline CDR1 SEHNR, CDR2 FQNEAQ (reference sequence). CDR3 length: 14 residues. The ends were cut back, 5 bases at V and 2 bases at J, with 10 bases in the middle. The chain is built from TRBV7-9 and TRBJ2-1; D possibly corresponds to TRBD2 (5 bases). Sequencing input: PBMCs. The clonotype originates from a woman in her thirties in good health and CMV-seropositive. Here the CDR3 reads CASSLGVTYNEQFF. The CDR3 coding sequence is TGTGCCAGCAGCCTGGGAGTGACCTACAATGAGCAGTTCTTC.